This record concerns one T cell receptor (beta chain) sequence. The CDR3 contains 14 residues. V lost 4 bases, J lost 4 bases, and 4 bases stayed unmatched. Germline CDR1 LGHNA, CDR2 YNFKEQ. TCRdb re-derived calls from the reads in MiXCR, one entry per CDR3 protein. The sample holds 15,000 or so distinct CDR3 sequences, around 35% seen once. The sequence was obtained from a human donor. The chain uses TRBV4-2 and TRBJ2-3; 8 nucleotides align to TRBD2. Sequencing was performed on blood. CDR3 nucleotide sequence: TGTGCCAGCAGCCGACCGGGACTAGCAGATACGCAGTATTTT. Translation gives CASSRPGLADTQYF.